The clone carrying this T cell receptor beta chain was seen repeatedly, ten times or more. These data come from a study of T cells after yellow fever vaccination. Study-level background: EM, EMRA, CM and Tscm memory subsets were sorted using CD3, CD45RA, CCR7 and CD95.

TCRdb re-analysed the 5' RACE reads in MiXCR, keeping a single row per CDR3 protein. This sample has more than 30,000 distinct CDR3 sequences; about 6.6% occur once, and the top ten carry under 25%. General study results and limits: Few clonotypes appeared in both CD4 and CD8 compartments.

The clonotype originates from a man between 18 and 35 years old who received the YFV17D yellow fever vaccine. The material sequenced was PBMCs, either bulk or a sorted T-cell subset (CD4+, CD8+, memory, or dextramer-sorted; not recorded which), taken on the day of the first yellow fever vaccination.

The CDR3 spells CASSYRDFPSTDTQYF. CDR3 coding DNA: TGTGCCAGCAGTTACCGGGACTTCCCTAGCACAGATACGCAGTATTTT. This chain connects TRBV9 to TRBJ2-3; possibly TRBD2 for D (6 bases). V was pared by 5 bases and J by 0 bases, with 16 bases between. The CDR3 runs to 16 residues. In germline, CDR1 is SGDLS, CDR2 YYNGEE. Variable domain in full (rest from reference TRBV9 and TRBJ2-3): DSGVTQTPKHLITATGQRVTLRCSPRSGDLSVYWYQQSLDQGLQFLIQYYNGEERAKGNILERFSAQQFPDLHSELNLSSLELGDSALYFCASSYRDFPSTDTQYFGPGTRLTVL.